This T cell receptor (beta chain) emerged from a study of blood T cells in healthy people across ages. Using a J-beta primer mix together with a sample-barcoded 5' primer, a second PCR was run for roughly 7 to 12 cycles. TCRdb reanalysed the 5' RACE reads using MiXCR and keeps one entry per CDR3 protein. The data hold fewer than 1 million distinct CDR3 sequences, with around two fifths observed a single time. In the case of this clonotype: Its specificity is not known.

Total RNA, at least 6 micrograms per sample, was extracted from PBMCs. V was trimmed by 5 bases and J by 0 bases, leaving 15 bases between them. The CDR3 covers 16 residues. Germline CDR1 reads MNHEY; CDR2 reads SVGAGI. Study-level points and caveats: Diversity was higher, and naive CD4+ cells more numerous, in long-lived donors than in aged donors. There was a strong correlation between TCR beta diversity and naive T cell percentage. With unsorted PBMCs, a conclusive comparison of naive versus antigen-experienced cells was not possible.

The clonotype comes from a man aged 60-69 years in good health. V gene TRBV6-5 combines with J gene TRBJ2-3, with D possibly being TRBD1 (5 bases). The specimen was blood. The CDR3 nucleotides are TGTGCCAGCAGTAACCGAGGACACACTAGCACAGATACGCAGTATTTT. It yields the protein CASSNRGHTSTDTQYF.